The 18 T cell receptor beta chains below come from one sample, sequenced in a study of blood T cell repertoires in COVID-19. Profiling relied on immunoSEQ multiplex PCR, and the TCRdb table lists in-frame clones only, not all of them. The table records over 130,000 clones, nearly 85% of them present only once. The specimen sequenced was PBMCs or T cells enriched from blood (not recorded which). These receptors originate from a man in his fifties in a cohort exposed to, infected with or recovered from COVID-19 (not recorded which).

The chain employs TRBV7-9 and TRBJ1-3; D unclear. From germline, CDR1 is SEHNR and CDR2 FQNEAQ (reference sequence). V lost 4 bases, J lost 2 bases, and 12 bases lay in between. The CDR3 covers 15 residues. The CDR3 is CASSSGLSPGNTIYF. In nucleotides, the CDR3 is TGTGCCAGCAGCTCCGGACTGAGCCCTGGAAACACCATATATTTT. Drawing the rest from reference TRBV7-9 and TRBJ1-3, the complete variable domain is DTGVSQNPRHKITKRGQNVTFRCDPISEHNRLYWYRQTLGQGPEFLTYFQNEAQLEKSRLLSDRFSAERPKGSFSTLEIQRTEQGDSAMYLCASSSGLSPGNTIYFGEGSWLTVV.

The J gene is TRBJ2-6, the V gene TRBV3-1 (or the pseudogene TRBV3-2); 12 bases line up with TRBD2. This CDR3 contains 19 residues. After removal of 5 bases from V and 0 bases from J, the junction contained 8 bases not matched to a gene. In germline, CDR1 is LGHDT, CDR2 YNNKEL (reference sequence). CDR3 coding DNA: TGTGCCAGCAGCAGAAAGTCGGGACTAGCGGGCTCTGGGGCCAACGTCCTGACTTTC. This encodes CASSRKSGLAGSGANVLTF.

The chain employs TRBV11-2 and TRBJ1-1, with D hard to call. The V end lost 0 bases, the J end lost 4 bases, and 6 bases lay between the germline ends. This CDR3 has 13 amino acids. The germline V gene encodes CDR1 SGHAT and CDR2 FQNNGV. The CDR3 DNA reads TGTGCCAGCAGCTTAGAGAGAGGCACTGAAGCTTTCTTT. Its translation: CASSLERGTEAFF.

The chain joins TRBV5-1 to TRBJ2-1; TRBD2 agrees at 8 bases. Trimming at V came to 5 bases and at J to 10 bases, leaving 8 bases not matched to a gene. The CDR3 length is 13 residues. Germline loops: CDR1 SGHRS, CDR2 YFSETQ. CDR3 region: CASRHVSSGEQFF. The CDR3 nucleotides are TGCGCCAGCAGACACGTGTCTAGCGGGGAGCAGTTCTTC.

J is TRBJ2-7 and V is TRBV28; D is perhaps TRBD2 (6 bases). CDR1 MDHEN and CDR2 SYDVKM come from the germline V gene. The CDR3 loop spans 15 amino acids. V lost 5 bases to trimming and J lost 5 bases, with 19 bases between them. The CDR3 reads CASSLVVPSGDEQYF. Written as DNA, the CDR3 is TGTGCCAGCAGTCTCGTTGTCCCCTCGGGAGACGAGCAGTACTTC.

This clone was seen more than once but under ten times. The CDR3 DNA reads TGTGCCAGCAGTACATACAGGGGGATGAACACTGAAGCTTTCTTT. Protein product: CASSTYRGMNTEAFF. The chain combines TRBV6-2 or TRBV6-3 with TRBJ1-1; TRBD1 agrees at 8 bases. The germline V gene encodes CDR1 MNHEY and CDR2 SVGEGT. The V segment lost 5 bases and the J segment 0 bases; nucleotides outside the gene matches: 5. The CDR3 runs to 15 residues.

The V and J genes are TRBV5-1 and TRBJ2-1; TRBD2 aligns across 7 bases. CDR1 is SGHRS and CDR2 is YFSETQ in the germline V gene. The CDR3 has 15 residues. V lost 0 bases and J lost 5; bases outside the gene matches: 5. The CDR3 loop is CASSLAGGQNNEQFF. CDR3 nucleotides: TGCGCCAGCAGCTTGGCGGGGGGTCAGAACAATGAGCAGTTCTTC.

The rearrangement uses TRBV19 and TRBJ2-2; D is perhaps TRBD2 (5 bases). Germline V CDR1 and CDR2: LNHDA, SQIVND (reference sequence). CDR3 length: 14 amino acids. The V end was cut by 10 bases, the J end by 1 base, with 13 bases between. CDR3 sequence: CATLNRGNTGELFF. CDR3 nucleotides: TGTGCCACCCTCAATCGGGGGAACACCGGGGAGCTGTTTTTT.

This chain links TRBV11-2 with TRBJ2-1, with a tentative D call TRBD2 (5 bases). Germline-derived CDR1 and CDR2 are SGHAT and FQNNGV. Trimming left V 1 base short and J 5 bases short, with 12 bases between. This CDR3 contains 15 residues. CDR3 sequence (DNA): TGTGCCAGCAGCTTAGGGCCTAGCTCGGACAATGAGCAGTTCTTC. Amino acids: CASSLGPSSDNEQFF. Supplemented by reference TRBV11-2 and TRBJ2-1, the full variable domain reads EAGVAQSPRYKIIEKRQSVAFWCNPISGHATLYWYQQILGQGPKLLIQFQNNGVVDDSQLPKDRFSAERLKGVDSTLKIQPAKLEDSAVYLCASSLGPSSDNEQFFGPGTRLTVL.

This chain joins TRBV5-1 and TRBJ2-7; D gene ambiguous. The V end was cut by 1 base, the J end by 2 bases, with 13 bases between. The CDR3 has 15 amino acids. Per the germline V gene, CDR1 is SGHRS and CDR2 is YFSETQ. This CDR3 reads CASSLLAGPTYEQYF. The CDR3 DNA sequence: TGCGCCAGCAGCTTGCTGGCAGGCCCTACCTACGAGCAGTACTTC.

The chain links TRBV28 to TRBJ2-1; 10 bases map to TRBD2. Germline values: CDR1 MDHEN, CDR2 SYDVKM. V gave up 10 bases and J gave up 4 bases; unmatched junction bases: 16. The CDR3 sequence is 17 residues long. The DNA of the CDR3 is TGTGCCATCCAACCGGGGGAAAAGCGGGAGGGATACAATGAGCAGTTCTTC. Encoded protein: CAIQPGEKREGYNEQFF. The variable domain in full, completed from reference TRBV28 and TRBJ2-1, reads DVKVTQSSRYLVKRTGEKVFLECVQDMDHENMFWYRQDPGLGLRLIYFSYDVKMKEKGDIPEGYSVSREKKERFSLILESASTNQTSMYLCAIQPGEKREGYNEQFFGPGTRLTVL.

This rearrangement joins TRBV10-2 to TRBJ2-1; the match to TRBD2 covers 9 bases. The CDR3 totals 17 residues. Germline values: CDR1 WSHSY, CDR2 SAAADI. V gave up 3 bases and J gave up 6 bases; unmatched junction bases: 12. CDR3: CASSDVTSGRRSNEQFF. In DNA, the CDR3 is TGCGCCAGCAGTGATGTGACTAGCGGCCGGAGGTCCAATGAGCAGTTCTTC.

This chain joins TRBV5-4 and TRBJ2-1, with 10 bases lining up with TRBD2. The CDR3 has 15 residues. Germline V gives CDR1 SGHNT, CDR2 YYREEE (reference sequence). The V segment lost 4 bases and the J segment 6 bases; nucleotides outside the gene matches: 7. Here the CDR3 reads CASSLSGRAFNEQFF. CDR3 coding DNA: TGTGCCAGCAGCCTGAGCGGGAGGGCCTTCAATGAGCAGTTCTTC.

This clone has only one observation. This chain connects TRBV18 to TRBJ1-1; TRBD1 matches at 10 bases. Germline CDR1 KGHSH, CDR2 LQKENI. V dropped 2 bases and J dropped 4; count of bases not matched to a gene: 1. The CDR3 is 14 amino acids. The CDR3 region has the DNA TGTGCCAGCTCACCAGGACAGGGGGGCACTGAAGCTTTCTTT. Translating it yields CASSPGQGGTEAFF.

CDR3 loop: CASSESLGNSYEQYF. CDR3 bases: TGTGCCAGCTCCGAATCACTAGGGAACTCCTACGAGCAGTACTTC. This sequence joins TRBV18 and TRBJ2-7; maybe TRBD2 (5 bases). The CDR3 loop spans 15 amino acids. Germline lookup yields CDR1 KGHSH and CDR2 LQKENI. V was cut by 6 bases and J by 0 bases, with 15 bases left in between.

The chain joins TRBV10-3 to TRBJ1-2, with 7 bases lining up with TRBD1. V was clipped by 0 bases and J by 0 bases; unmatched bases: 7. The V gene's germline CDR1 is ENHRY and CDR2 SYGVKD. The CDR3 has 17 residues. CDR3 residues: CAISESGDRVTNYGYTF. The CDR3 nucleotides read TGTGCCATCAGTGAGTCGGGAGACAGGGTAACTAACTATGGCTACACCTTC.

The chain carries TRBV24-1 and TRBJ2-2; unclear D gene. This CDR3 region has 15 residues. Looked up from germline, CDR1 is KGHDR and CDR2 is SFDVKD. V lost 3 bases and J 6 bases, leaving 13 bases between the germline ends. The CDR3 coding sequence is TGTGCCACCAGTGATCTGAAGCTTTATCCCGGGGAGCTGTTTTTT. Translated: CATSDLKLYPGELFF.

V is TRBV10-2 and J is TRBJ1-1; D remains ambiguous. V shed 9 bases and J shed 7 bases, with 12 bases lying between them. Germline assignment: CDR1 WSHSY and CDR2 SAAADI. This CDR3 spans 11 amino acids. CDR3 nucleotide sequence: TGCGCCAGTCTGGAGTTGGGTGAAGCTTTCTTT. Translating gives CASLELGEAFF.